These 7 T cell receptor beta chains were sequenced from one sample in a study of T-cell reconstitution after alpha-beta-depleted transplantation in children. During its preparation, the TCRbeta library received unique molecular identifiers. TCRdb ran MiXCR on the PCR reads and lists one entry per CDR3 protein. The sample has 480,000 or so distinct CDR3 sequences; roughly 10% are singletons. The sample was PBMCs, taken before TCRalphabeta/CD19-depleted stem cell transplant. The receptors stem from a child aged 2 to 10 with inherited bone marrow failure, due to receive a stem cell transplant.

The chain uses TRBV2 and TRBJ2-7; TRBD2 agrees at 8 bases. This CDR3 is built from 16 residues. Germline CDR1 is SNHLY and CDR2 is FYNNEI. The V segment lost 5 bases and the J segment 3 bases; nucleotides outside the gene matches: 12. The CDR3 spells CASSKRREATDYEQYF. CDR3 bases: TGTGCCAGCAGTAAGCGGCGGGAGGCCACAGACTACGAGCAGTACTTC.

This clonotype turned up a few times. The chain joins TRBV5-1 to TRBJ2-5, with TRBD2 identical over 10 bases. V lost 4 bases and J lost 6; bases outside the gene matches: 9. CDR1 is SGHRS and CDR2 is YFSETQ in the germline V gene. CDR3 size: 15 residues. DNA of the CDR3: TGCGCCAGCAGCCCCTCAGCGGGAGGGCCGAAGACCCAGTACTTC. This gives the protein CASSPSAGGPKTQYF.

Ten or more counts support this clonotype. The V and J genes are TRBV11-3 and TRBJ2-7, with 14 bases lining up with TRBD2. CDR3 size: 20 residues. Trimming cost V 3 bases and J 7 bases; bases outside gene matches: 20. The germline CDR1 and CDR2 sequences are SGHNT and YENEEA. The CDR3 coding sequence is TGTGCCAGCAGCTTGAGGCCTAGACTAGCGGGAGGGTCCGGTCTTTGGGAGCAGTACTTC. Translating gives CASSLRPRLAGGSGLWEQYF.

The chain uses TRBV5-5 and TRBJ1-1; D possibly corresponds to TRBD1 (5 bases). V lost 2 bases and J lost 3, with 17 bases in between. Germline values: CDR1 SGHKS, CDR2 YYEKEE (reference sequence). The CDR3 consists of 16 residues. The CDR3 coding sequence is TGTGCCAGCAGCTTAAGGGGCAGGGTGACGGACACTGAAGCTTTCTTT. Protein: CASSLRGRVTDTEAFF.

A note on this clonotype: Possible read error: a much larger clone is one base away. The rearrangement uses TRBV7-9 and TRBJ1-3, with D possibly TRBD1 on 6 matching bases. The CDR3 extends over 15 amino acids. Germline CDR1 SEHNR, CDR2 FQNEAQ (reference sequence). Trimming pared 6 bases from V and 0 bases from J, leaving 12 bases between. The CDR3 bases are TGTGCCAGCAGAGCAGGGGACTACTCTGGAAACACCATATATTTT. Encoded protein: CASRAGDYSGNTIYF. The complete variable domain, with remaining parts taken from reference TRBV7-9 and TRBJ1-3, reads DTGVSQNPRHKITKRGQNVTFRCDPISEHNRLYWYRQTLGQGPEFLTYFQNEAQLEKSRLLSDRFSAERPKGSFSTLEIQRTEQGDSAMYLCASRAGDYSGNTIYFGEGSWLTVV.

The sample holds many counts of this clonotype. J is TRBJ2-3 and V is TRBV10-1; unclear D gene. Germline V gene sequence: CDR1 WNHNN, CDR2 SYGVQD (reference sequence). CDR3 size: 11 residues. V lost 6 bases and J 3 bases, leaving 4 bases between the germline ends. The CDR3 coding sequence is TGCGCCAGCAGCATGACAGATACGCAGTATTTT. This gives the protein CASSMTDTQYF.

This clonotype was seen at least ten times. The J gene is TRBJ2-3, the V gene TRBV6-5; no clear D gene. This CDR3 has 12 residues. V dropped 2 bases and J dropped 6 bases, with 6 bases sitting between them. From germline, CDR1 is MNHEY and CDR2 SVGAGI. The CDR3 is CASSYPPDTQYF. The DNA for the CDR3 is TGTGCCAGCAGTTACCCACCCGATACGCAGTATTTT.